Each of the 30 T cell receptor beta chains below was sequenced from the same sample in a study of blood T cell repertoires in COVID-19. The protocol was immunoSEQ multiplex PCR, while the TCRdb copy is restricted to in-frame clones and leaves out a portion. The table records around 170,000 clones, roughly 90% of them present only once. Sequencing was done on a sample of peripheral blood. All receptors come from a man between 60 and 75 years old with acute or convalescent COVID-19.

The chain couples TRBV13 to TRBJ2-3; TRBD2 agrees at 8 bases. Germline V gene data show CDR1 as PRHDT and CDR2 as FYEKMQ (reference sequence). CDR3 size: 16 residues. The junction had 6 bases not matched to a gene; V was cut back by 4 bases and J by 0 bases. CDR3 sequence reads: CASSSRSGESTDTQYF. In DNA, the CDR3 is TGTGCCAGCAGCTCACGTAGCGGGGAGAGCACAGATACGCAGTATTTT.

This chain joins TRBV6-5 and TRBJ1-5, with 8 positions matching TRBD1. J lost 0 bases, V lost 6 bases, and 4 bases had no gene match. Germline V CDR1 and CDR2: MNHEY, SVGAGI. There are 15 residues in the CDR3. The CDR3 coding sequence is TGTGCCAGCAGCCGGACAGGGCTTAGCAATCAGCCCCAGCATTTT. Encoded protein: CASSRTGLSNQPQHF.

The chain uses TRBV11-2 and TRBJ2-2, with a possible D match to TRBD2 (5 bases). This CDR3 has 15 amino acids. Germline V gene lookup returns CDR1 SGHAT and CDR2 FQNNGV. V dropped 3 bases and J dropped 5 bases, with 13 bases sitting between them. CDR3 nucleotide sequence: TGTGCCAGCAGCTTTCTCCCGGGGTTGACCGGGGAGCTGTTTTTT. Protein product: CASSFLPGLTGELFF.

The chain carries TRBV30 and TRBJ2-7; perhaps TRBD1 as D (6 bases). This CDR3 has 12 amino acids. V was shortened by 0 bases and J by 3 bases, with 6 bases between the two germline ends. Germline CDR1 reads GTSNPN; CDR2 reads SVGIG (reference sequence). The CDR3 nucleotides read TGTGCCTGGAGTGTAGGGGGCTACGAGCAGTACTTC. Its translation: CAWSVGGYEQYF. Looking up the rest from reference TRBV30 and TRBJ2-7 gives the full variable domain: SQTIHQWPATLVQPVGSPLSLECTVEGTSNPNLYWYRQAAGRGLQLLFYSVGIGQISSEVPQNLSASRPQDRQFILSSKKLLLSDSGFYLCAWSVGGYEQYFGPGTRLTVT.

The rearrangement links TRBV25-1 to TRBJ1-1, with 7 nucleotides matching TRBD1. The CDR3 is 15 amino acids. From germline, CDR1 is MGHDK and CDR2 SYGVNS. J was trimmed by 4 bases and V by 6 bases; bases with no gene match: 11. The CDR3 coding sequence is TGTGCCAGCAGCGGCTCCGCAGGGGGAAGCACTGAAGCTTTCTTT. As protein: CASSGSAGGSTEAFF. The entire variable domain, with the rest obtained from reference TRBV25-1 and TRBJ1-1, is as follows: EADIYQTPRYLVIGTGKKITLECSQTMGHDKMYWYQQDPGMELHLIHYSYGVNSTEKGDLSSESTVSRIRTEHFPLTLESARPSHTSQYLCASSGSAGGSTEAFFGQGTRLTVV.

This clone was seen more than once but under ten times. This chain connects TRBV14 to TRBJ2-7; possible D gene TRBD1, 5 bases. Germline loops: CDR1 SGHDN, CDR2 FVKESK. There are 16 residues in the CDR3. V lost 6 bases and J 2 bases, leaving 20 bases between the germline ends. CDR3 protein: CASSHIGAMIAYEQYF. CDR3 nucleotides: TGTGCCAGCAGTCATATAGGGGCTATGATTGCCTACGAGCAGTACTTC.

DNA of the CDR3: TGCGCCAGCAGCCAAGAAGGGGGGGCCGGTCAAGAGACCCAGTACTTC. Amino acid sequence: CASSQEGGAGQETQYF. The chain combines TRBV4-1 with TRBJ2-5; perhaps TRBD2 as D (7 bases). This CDR3 has 16 residues. Germline CDR1 is MGHRA and CDR2 is YSYEKL. The germline V and J ends were trimmed by 0 bases and 2 bases, with 13 bases remaining between them.

CDR3 sequence (DNA): TGCGCCAGCAGCCCGGGATGGACTAGCGGGGGGGCAACAGATACGCAGTATTTT. Translated, it gives CASSPGWTSGGATDTQYF. The gene calls are TRBV5-1 and TRBJ2-3; 15 nucleotides line up with TRBD2. CDR1 and CDR2 (germline): SGHRS, YFSETQ. The CDR3 runs 18 residues. Trimming cost V 4 bases and J 3 bases; bases outside gene matches: 9.

V is TRBV2 and J is TRBJ2-7; the match to TRBD1 covers 9 bases. Germline CDR1 SNHLY, CDR2 FYNNEI. CDR3 size: 15 residues. V was clipped by 11 bases and J by 4 bases; unmatched bases: 15. CDR3 residues: CAVQGARRVSYEQYF. CDR3 coding DNA: TGTGCCGTACAGGGGGCGCGCCGGGTGTCATACGAGCAGTACTTC.

The chain carries TRBV6-4 and TRBJ1-1, with a tentative D call TRBD1 (5 bases). This CDR3 contains 14 residues. V lost 6 bases to trimming and J lost 2 bases, with 13 bases between them. Germline V lookup: CDR1 MRHNA, CDR2 SNTAGT. This chain's CDR3 is CASRRTGDNTEAFF. In DNA, the CDR3 is TGTGCCAGCAGAAGGACGGGGGACAACACTGAAGCTTTCTTT.

V and J are TRBV24-1 and TRBJ1-6, with TRBD1 matching over 10 bases. In germline, CDR1 is KGHDR, CDR2 SFDVKD. The CDR3 is 15 amino acids. Germline trimming cut 1 base from V and 10 bases from J; bases unmatched to any gene: 3. The CDR3 bases are TGTGCCACCAGTGATTTATGGACAGGGGGATCACCCCTCCACTTT. It yields the protein CATSDLWTGGSPLHF.

This clone appeared a single time. This chain links TRBV2 with TRBJ1-3; unclear D gene. Per the germline V gene, CDR1 is SNHLY and CDR2 is FYNNEI. Trimming shortened V by 1 base and J by 0 bases, and 10 bases separated the two germline ends. The CDR3 sequence is 16 residues long. CDR3 loop: CASSEGGGLSGNTIYF. DNA for the CDR3: TGTGCCAGCAGTGAAGGCGGCGGCCTCTCTGGAAACACCATATATTTT.

This chain connects TRBV11-2 to TRBJ1-4; a weak D match, TRBD1 (6 bases). The CDR3 is 16 residues long. V lost 7 bases, J lost 3 bases, and 18 bases lay in between. Per the germline V gene, CDR1 is SGHAT and CDR2 is FQNNGV. CDR3: CASILNPGDANEKLFF. Written as DNA, the CDR3 is TGTGCCAGCATCCTAAACCCAGGGGATGCTAATGAAAAACTGTTTTTT.

The V and J genes are TRBV10-3 and TRBJ1-5; D unclear. The CDR3 length is 14 residues. Between the trimmed V and J ends, which lost 2 bases and 7 bases, there was a span of 12 bases. CDR1 ENHRY and CDR2 SYGVKD come from the germline V gene. CDR3 bases: TGTGCCATCAGTGAGGAGGGTTCGTGGCAGCCCCAGCATTTT. This codes for CAISEEGSWQPQHF.

This chain joins TRBV7-2 and TRBJ1-3, with D perhaps matching TRBD1 (5 bases). The CDR3 consists of 15 residues. Germline V gene lookup returns CDR1 SGHTA and CDR2 FQGNSA. The V gene lost 3 bases and the J gene lost 0 bases, with 9 bases spanning the gap. This CDR3 reads CASSLQGFSGNTIYF. The CDR3 nucleotides read TGTGCCAGCAGCTTGCAGGGATTCTCTGGAAACACCATATATTTT.

The rearrangement links TRBV12-2 to TRBJ1-2; the table names TRBD1, a call not compared with the DNA. TRBV12-2 is designated a pseudogene. CDR3 length: 13 amino acids. The DNA of the CDR3 is TGTGCAAGTCGAGCGACAGGGCGGGATGGCTACACCTTC. Translation: CASRATGRDGYTF.

About this clone itself: Other DNA sequences in this sample translate to the same CDR3. This chain connects TRBV7-2 to TRBJ1-2; tentatively, D is TRBD1 (5 bases). V lost 4 bases and J lost 3, with 12 bases in between. CDR3 length: 14 residues. Looked up from germline, CDR1 is SGHTA and CDR2 is FQGNSA. CDR3 coding DNA: TGTGCCAGCAGCTCCGGGGGAGGCGACTATGGCTACACCTTC. Its protein product is CASSSGGGDYGYTF.

The chain employs TRBV18 and TRBJ2-1, with 8 bases fitting TRBD2. Germline values: CDR1 KGHSH, CDR2 LQKENI. V dropped 6 bases and J dropped 0; count of bases not matched to a gene: 7. The CDR3 extends over 16 amino acids. The CDR3 loop is CASSPQRGSSYNEQFF. The CDR3 DNA follows: TGTGCCAGCTCGCCCCAGCGGGGGAGCTCCTACAATGAGCAGTTCTTC.

Remarks on this clone: A read error may produce the germline difference seen at one junction end. The DNA for the CDR3 is TGTGCCAGCACCTTAGCGGGGGGCAATGAGCAGTTCTTC. Protein product: CASTLAGGNEQFF. The V and J genes are TRBV7-9 and TRBJ2-1; TRBD2 matches at 10 bases. Per germline, CDR1 SEHNR and CDR2 FQNEAQ (reference sequence). The CDR3 runs 13 residues.

The sample holds one count of this clone. The rearrangement uses TRBV3-1 (or the pseudogene TRBV3-2) and TRBJ1-2; unclear D gene. The germline gives CDR1 LGHDT, CDR2 YNNKEL (reference sequence). Trimming pared 1 base from V and 2 bases from J, leaving 11 bases between. This CDR3 has 15 residues. The CDR3 protein is CASSQGGVVNYGYTF. Written as DNA, the CDR3 is TGTGCCAGCAGCCAAGGCGGCGTAGTGAACTATGGCTACACCTTC.

This clone was observed a handful of times. V and J are TRBV18 and TRBJ1-2, with D tentatively TRBD1 (6 bases). V shed 4 bases and J shed 2 bases, with 11 bases lying between them. The CDR3 runs 14 residues. CDR1 KGHSH and CDR2 LQKENI come from the germline V gene. This CDR3 is CASSLLQGNYGYTF. The DNA of the CDR3 is TGTGCCAGCTCACTCCTTCAGGGGAACTATGGCTACACCTTC.

This clone was seen just once. The chain carries TRBV10-3 and TRBJ2-7; 9 nucleotides match TRBD2. The CDR3 has 15 amino acids. The germline V gene has CDR1 ENHRY and CDR2 SYGVKD. V dropped 5 bases and J dropped 3; count of bases not matched to a gene: 8. The CDR3 sequence: CAISKMGSGGYEQYF. CDR3 DNA: TGTGCCATCAGTAAAATGGGTAGCGGGGGCTACGAGCAGTACTTC.

The rearrangement uses TRBV19 and TRBJ2-7; TRBD1 matches 8 bases. This CDR3 is built from 14 residues. The germline CDR1 and CDR2 sequences are LNHDA and SQIVND (reference sequence). V lost 2 bases to trimming and J lost 2 bases; unmatched junction nucleotides: 2. The CDR3 sequence: CASSIPGGAYEQYF. As DNA, the CDR3 is TGTGCCAGTAGTATACCAGGGGGCGCCTACGAGCAGTACTTC.

The chain is built from TRBV6-2 or TRBV6-3 and TRBJ2-1, with TRBD2 as a possible D gene (6 bases). CDR3 length equals 16 residues. Trimming pared 2 bases from V and 3 bases from J, leaving 14 bases between. Germline assignment: CDR1 MNHEY and CDR2 SVGEGT. The CDR3 here is CASSYQGLPIYNEQFF. The CDR3 nucleotides read TGTGCCAGCAGTTACCAGGGACTTCCAATCTACAATGAGCAGTTCTTC.

CDR3 loop: CASSLTGGPAEQYF. CDR3 DNA sequence: TGTGCCAGCAGCTTAACAGGGGGCCCAGCCGAGCAGTACTTC. The chain recombines TRBV7-3 with TRBJ2-7; 7 nucleotides match TRBD1. This CDR3 comprises 14 residues. Per the germline V gene, CDR1 is SGHTA and CDR2 is FQGTGA. The V segment lost 0 bases and the J segment 6 bases; nucleotides outside the gene matches: 5.

The V gene is TRBV27, the J gene TRBJ1-3; tentative D call: TRBD1 (6 bases). This CDR3 contains 13 residues. CDR1 is MNHEY and CDR2 is SMNVEV in the germline V gene (reference sequence). V lost 8 bases and J 5 bases, leaving 13 bases between the germline ends. Here the CDR3 DNA reads TGTGCCAGCCAAGACAGGAGTCGAAACACCATATATTTT. This gives the protein CASQDRSRNTIYF.

There are a few counts of this clone. The chain uses TRBV24-1 and TRBJ1-1; 10 bases map to TRBD1. CDR3 length: 13 amino acids. Germline V lookup: CDR1 KGHDR, CDR2 SFDVKD. J was trimmed by 7 bases and V by 8 bases; bases with no gene match: 6. CDR3 loop: CATTGTGVGEAFF. CDR3 nucleotides: TGTGCCACCACCGGGACAGGGGTTGGTGAAGCTTTCTTT.

The chain carries TRBV30 and TRBJ1-5, with D maybe TRBD1 (5 bases). Trimming removed 1 base from V and 3 bases from J, with 10 bases in between. This CDR3 comprises 14 residues. In germline, CDR1 is GTSNPN, CDR2 SVGIG (reference sequence). Written as DNA, the CDR3 is TGTGCCTGGAGTGAGGGGCTCAACAATCAGCCCCAGCATTTT. This gives the protein CAWSEGLNNQPQHF.

The rearrangement joins TRBV19 to TRBJ2-6; maybe TRBD1 (6 bases). Trimming pared 6 bases from V and 2 bases from J, leaving 20 bases between. This CDR3 region has 18 residues. Germline lookup yields CDR1 LNHDA and CDR2 SQIVND (reference sequence). In DNA, the CDR3 is TGTGCCAGTAGCCTACAGGGAAGTTACGGTACTGGGGCCAACGTCCTGACTTTC. The encoded protein is CASSLQGSYGTGANVLTF.

J is TRBJ1-2 and V is TRBV6-1; perhaps TRBD1 as D (6 bases). This CDR3 has 16 amino acids. Trimming cost V 4 bases and J 8 bases, with 23 bases left between them. Germline CDR1 and CDR2: MNHNS and SASEGT. CDR3 in DNA: TGTGCCAGCAGTGGAGCATCGGCAGGAAGAGGGGGAGGCTACACCTTC. It codes for CASSGASAGRGGGYTF.